This TCR beta chain came from a study of T cell responses to AZD1222 COVID-19 vaccine. The study's findings and limits: With dominance at 160-218 and 743-854, vaccine-associated CD4 TCRs spanned spike. The reported proportion of spike-specific TCRs targeting unmutated variant regions was nearly half. Repertoires in all cases were sampled only once the peak T cell response had passed.

Points on this clone: Its matching antigen is unknown.

Trimming took 7 bases from V and 4 from J, leaving 10 bases between them. Germline V gene lookup returns CDR1 SNHLY and CDR2 FYNNEI. This CDR3 comprises 13 residues. Sequencing used immunoSEQ multiplex PCR; TCRdb keeps in-frame clones, though not all of them. The sample has 100,000 or so clones; over 75% are singletons. Sample: peripheral blood, taken on day 0 of AZD1222 vaccination. The chain combines TRBV2 with TRBJ1-4; D is unresolved. This receptor was identified in an adult in good health. CDR3 nucleotide sequence: TGTGCCAGCACCCCCGAATTTAATGAAAAACTGTTTTTT. Encoded protein: CASTPEFNEKLFF.